Shown below are 15 T cell receptor beta chains from a single sample sequenced in a study of T cell changes during pregnancy in multiple sclerosis. Clones were sequenced by immunoSEQ multiplex PCR, and TCRdb holds only the in-frame ones, with some missing. This sample has 80,000 to 100,000 clones, with 80% to 95% found just once. This material consisted of peripheral blood, taken in the first trimester of pregnancy. Source of these receptors: a female donor with multiple sclerosis, enrolled in a pregnancy study.

This clone is a singleton in its sample. The chain joins TRBV2 to TRBJ2-1; 8 bases map to TRBD2. V lost 8 bases and J lost 8; bases outside the gene matches: 11. Germline CDR1 SNHLY, CDR2 FYNNEI. This CDR3 has 14 amino acids. CDR3 protein: CASRSGGRVDEQFF. In DNA form, the CDR3 reads TGTGCCAGCCGGTCGGGGGGGCGAGTCGATGAGCAGTTCTTC.

The chain carries TRBV7-6 and TRBJ2-7, with TRBD2 identical over 8 bases. V lost 1 base, J lost 4 bases, and 6 bases stayed unmatched. Germline V lookup: CDR1 SGHVS, CDR2 FNYEAQ. CDR3 length equals 15 residues. The DNA of the CDR3 is TGTGCCAGCAGCTTAGGGAGCGGGGGATCTTACGAGCAGTACTTC. It translates to CASSLGSGGSYEQYF.

This chain joins TRBV6-5 and TRBJ2-7; 10 bases fit TRBD1. The CDR3 runs to 16 residues. CDR1 MNHEY and CDR2 SVGAGI come from the germline V gene. V lost 4 bases to trimming and J lost 4 bases; unmatched junction nucleotides: 10. The CDR3 DNA reads TGTGCCAGCAGTTCCGACCCGGGACAGGGGTATTACGAGCAGTACTTC. Amino acids: CASSSDPGQGYYEQYF.

In this sample, this clone turned up a few times. This chain links TRBV25-1 with TRBJ2-4, with 9 positions matching TRBD1. The CDR3 runs to 17 residues. Germline CDR1 reads MGHDK; CDR2 reads SYGVNS. V lost 2 bases, J lost 3 bases, and 8 bases stayed unmatched. The CDR3 here is CASSEMDRGGSKNIQYF. DNA for the CDR3: TGTGCCAGCAGTGAAATGGACAGGGGAGGAAGCAAAAACATTCAGTACTTC.

The chain uses TRBV7-2 and TRBJ2-7, with a weak D call TRBD2 (5 bases). The CDR3 has 17 amino acids. Trimming took 5 bases from V and 0 from J, leaving 20 bases between them. The germline CDR1 and CDR2 sequences are SGHTA and FQGNSA. The CDR3 is CASSRRVGGLSSYEQYF. CDR3 DNA sequence: TGTGCCAGCAGCCGCAGAGTAGGCGGGTTAAGCTCCTACGAGCAGTACTTC.

The chain employs TRBV27 and TRBJ2-5; TRBD1 aligns across 9 bases. The CDR3 runs to 15 residues. CDR1 is MNHEY, CDR2 SMNVEV, per germline (reference sequence). V lost 6 bases, J lost 7 bases, and 12 bases stayed unmatched. CDR3 coding DNA: TGTGCCAGCAGCCGCGCCGGGACAGGGCGTGTGACCCAGTACTTC. Amino acids: CASSRAGTGRVTQYF.

This CDR3 is CASRLGTAYEQYF. The CDR3 DNA is TGTGCCAGCAGACTAGGGACAGCCTACGAGCAGTACTTC. V is TRBV6-5 and J is TRBJ2-5, with 7 bases fitting TRBD1. The J call may not be correct, given that the DNA end is closer to TRBJ2-7. This CDR3 comprises 13 residues. Germline V gives CDR1 MNHEY, CDR2 SVGAGI.

This clone was found once. CDR3 sequence: CASSVTGTPTYGYTF. CDR3 coding DNA: TGTGCCAGCAGTGTCACCGGGACACCAACCTATGGCTACACCTTC. The chain recombines TRBV27 with TRBJ1-2; possible D gene TRBD1, 6 bases. V dropped 5 bases and J dropped 4 bases, with 17 bases sitting between them. Germline V gene lookup returns CDR1 MNHEY and CDR2 SMNVEV (reference sequence). The CDR3 is 15 residues long.

The chain is built from TRBV21-1 and TRBJ2-7; TRBD2, the table's D call, lacks a check against the DNA. TRBV21-1 corresponds to a pseudogene. The CDR3 extends over 11 amino acids. As DNA, the CDR3 is TGTGCCAGCAGTAAGCCTTACGAGCAGTACTTC. This codes for CASSKPYEQYF.

The genes are TRBV28 and TRBJ2-7; the D gene is possibly TRBD2 (5 bases). Trimming removed 9 bases from V and 5 bases from J, with 17 bases in between. Germline CDR1 and CDR2: MDHEN and SYDVKM. CDR3 length equals 13 residues. CDR3 region: CASRDPLGHEQYF. The CDR3 DNA reads as TGTGCCAGTCGGGATCCCCTAGGTCACGAGCAGTACTTC. Combining the CDR3 with reference TRBV28 and TRBJ2-7 gives the whole variable domain DVKVTQSSRYLVKRTGEKVFLECVQDMDHENMFWYRQDPGLGLRLIYFSYDVKMKEKGDIPEGYSVSREKKERFSLILESASTNQTSMYLCASRDPLGHEQYFGPGTRLTVT.

Only one count was recorded for this clone. The chain uses TRBV6-5 and TRBJ2-5; 11 bases are a match to TRBD1. The CDR3 is 13 residues long. Trimming took 10 bases from V and 5 from J; bases not matched to a gene: 6. CDR1 is MNHEY, CDR2 SVGAGI, per germline. The CDR3 nucleotides are TGTGCCACCAGGGACAGGGGGGCCGAGACCCAGTACTTC. This sequence encodes CATRDRGAETQYF.

The J gene is TRBJ1-5, the V gene TRBV27; unclear D gene. Trimming left V 5 bases short and J 3 bases short, with 11 bases between. Germline V gene lookup returns CDR1 MNHEY and CDR2 SMNVEV (reference sequence). This CDR3 contains 14 residues. CDR3: CASSQNSVNQPQHF. As DNA, the CDR3 is TGTGCCAGCAGTCAAAACAGTGTCAATCAGCCCCAGCATTTT.

V is TRBV19 and J is TRBJ2-6; TRBD2 might be the D (5 bases). The CDR3 spans 16 residues. The germline CDR1 and CDR2 sequences are LNHDA and SQIVND (reference sequence). V dropped 4 bases and J dropped 0 bases, with 10 bases sitting between them. The CDR3 here is CASSTGESSGANVLTF. DNA for the CDR3: TGTGCCAGTAGTACCGGGGAGAGCTCTGGGGCCAACGTCCTGACTTTC.

The chain has TRBV11-2 and TRBJ2-7; no reliable D call. Trimming stripped 1 base from V and 6 bases from J, with 16 bases between. The germline V gene has CDR1 SGHAT and CDR2 FQNNGV. The CDR3 spans 15 residues. The CDR3 coding sequence is TGTGCCAGCAGCTTAGTTGGTGTTGCGGTGATCGAGCAGTACTTC. Protein sequence: CASSLVGVAVIEQYF.

The count of this clone is one. This chain links TRBV4-1 with TRBJ1-2; D unresolved. The germline V gene has CDR1 MGHRA and CDR2 YSYEKL. Trimming removed 0 bases from V and 4 bases from J, with 15 bases in between. This CDR3 spans 16 amino acids. The CDR3 sequence: CASSQDHQPGLYGYTF. CDR3 nucleotide sequence: TGCGCCAGCAGCCAAGACCATCAACCAGGACTCTATGGCTACACCTTC.